This T cell receptor (beta chain) comes out of a study of T-cell reconstitution after alpha-beta-depleted transplantation in children. Unique molecular identifiers were incorporated during preparation of the TCRbeta library. MiXCR, run by TCRdb on the PCR reads, gives a single entry per CDR3 protein. The table shows hundreds of thousands of distinct CDR3 sequences, with 13% occurring only once. This clonotype was picked up a small number of times. Per the germline V gene, CDR1 is MNHEY and CDR2 is SVGEGT. The CDR3 extends over 13 amino acids. The V and J ends lost 5 bases and 7 bases respectively, with 11 bases between them.

The sample was PBMCs, taken from the stem cell graft. This sequence originates from a human donor who donated a stem cell graft to a child with Fanconi anemia. The chain has TRBV6-2 or TRBV6-3 and TRBJ2-2, with D perhaps matching TRBD2 (6 bases). CDR3 nucleotide sequence: TGTGCCAGCAGTCCACAAGCGGGCGGGGAGCTGTTTTTT. Its protein is CASSPQAGGELFF.